A selection of T cell receptor beta chains follows, all from one sample in a study of shared clonotypes between healthy human individuals. Method: immunoSEQ multiplex PCR; TCRdb's copy keeps in-frame clones and lacks some. The sample has hundreds of thousands of clones; 96% are singletons. Sample: naive CD4+ T cells sorted from blood. These receptors were obtained from a woman in her thirties in good health. The CDR3 runs from the conserved cysteine through the conserved F or W. The D gene is left open where the match is weak. Clone sizes are given selectively: once, few, many, or a class where the clone is expanded.

CDR3 protein: CASSVDQNIQYF; CDR3 DNA: TGTGCCAGCAGCGTCGACCAAAACATTCAGTACTTC; D gene: -; J gene: TRBJ2-4; clone size: -; V gene: TRBV28
CDR3 protein: CASSLPQRGASEQYF; CDR3 DNA: TGTGCCAGCAGTTTACCCCAGAGGGGGGCCTCCGAGCAGTACTTC; D gene: -; J gene: TRBJ2-7; clone size: -; V gene: TRBV28
CDR3 protein: CASSPEVRASNEETQYF; CDR3 DNA: TGTGCCAGCTCACCAGAAGTTAGAGCTAGTAACGAAGAGACCCAGTACTTC; D gene: -; J gene: TRBJ2-5; clone size: -; V gene: TRBV18
CDR3 protein: CASSVVADGYEQYF; CDR3 DNA: TGTGCCAGCAGCGTAGTCGCAGACGGGTACGAGCAGTACTTC; D gene: -; J gene: TRBJ2-7; clone size: -; V gene: TRBV9
CDR3 protein: CASRSPRGDNQPQHF; CDR3 DNA: TGTGCCAGCAGAAGTCCCAGGGGGGACAATCAGCCCCAGCATTTT; D gene: TRBD1; J gene: TRBJ1-5; clone size: -; V gene: TRBV28
CDR3 protein: CASSLGRPTDTQYF; CDR3 DNA: TGCGCCAGCAGCTTGGGGAGACCCACAGATACGCAGTATTTT; D gene: -; J gene: TRBJ2-3; clone size: -; V gene: TRBV5-1
CDR3 protein: CASSPLQAGRKGEQFF; CDR3 DNA: TGTGCCAGCTCACCGCTCCAAGCAGGACGAAAGGGTGAGCAGTTCTTC; D gene: -; J gene: TRBJ2-1; clone size: -; V gene: TRBV18
CDR3 protein: CASSPTNDNQPQHF; CDR3 DNA: TGTGCCAGCAGCCCGACTAACGACAATCAGCCCCAGCATTTT; D gene: -; J gene: TRBJ1-5; clone size: -; V gene: TRBV5-5
CDR3 protein: CASSQGPLERADTQYF; CDR3 DNA: TGTGCCAGCAGCCAGGGACCTTTAGAGCGGGCAGATACGCAGTATTTT; D gene: -; J gene: TRBJ2-3; clone size: once; V gene: TRBV7-9
CDR3 protein: CASSLTPSSGANVLTF; CDR3 DNA: TGCGCCAGCAGCTTGACACCCAGCTCTGGGGCCAACGTCCTGACTTTC; D gene: -; J gene: TRBJ2-6; clone size: -; V gene: TRBV5-1
CDR3 protein: CASSPTSLEAFF; CDR3 DNA: TGTGCCAGCTCACCAACGAGTCTTGAAGCTTTCTTT; D gene: -; J gene: TRBJ1-1; clone size: -; V gene: TRBV18
CDR3 protein: CASSLARTVNEQFF; CDR3 DNA: TGCGCCAGCAGCTTGGCCAGGACGGTGAATGAGCAGTTCTTC; D gene: -; J gene: TRBJ2-1; clone size: -; V gene: TRBV5-1
CDR3 protein: CASSLGGYYMNTEAFF; CDR3 DNA: TGTGCCAGCAGCTTAGGGGGGTATTACATGAACACTGAAGCTTTCTTT; D gene: -; J gene: TRBJ1-1; clone size: -; V gene: TRBV11-2
CDR3 protein: CASSYSSTGELFF; CDR3 DNA: TGCGCCAGCAGCTACTCTAGCACCGGGGAGCTGTTTTTT; D gene: -; J gene: TRBJ2-2; clone size: -; V gene: TRBV5-1
CDR3 protein: CASSNKGGSDTGELFF; CDR3 DNA: TGTGCCAGTAGTAACAAAGGGGGTTCGGACACCGGGGAGCTGTTTTTT; D gene: -; J gene: TRBJ2-2; clone size: -; V gene: TRBV19
CDR3 protein: CASSLGRVGTDTQYF; CDR3 DNA: TGCGCCAGCAGCTTAGGAAGGGTGGGCACAGATACGCAGTATTTT; D gene: -; J gene: TRBJ2-3; clone size: -; V gene: TRBV5-1
CDR3 protein: CASSPDRANYGYTF; CDR3 DNA: TGTGCCAGCAGCCCGGACAGGGCTAACTATGGCTACACCTTC; D gene: TRBD1; J gene: TRBJ1-2; clone size: -; V gene: TRBV5-6
CDR3 protein: CASSPYGDSSAEAFF; CDR3 DNA: TGTGCCAGCAGTCCTTACGGGGACAGCTCGGCTGAAGCTTTCTTT; D gene: TRBD1; J gene: TRBJ1-1; clone size: -; V gene: TRBV4-2
CDR3 protein: CATRTGAPGNTEAFF; CDR3 DNA: TGTGCCACCCGAACCGGGGCACCTGGGAACACTGAAGCTTTCTTT; D gene: -; J gene: TRBJ1-1; clone size: -; V gene: TRBV15
CDR3 protein: CASSRWGQGNYEQYF; CDR3 DNA: TGCGCCAGCAGCCGTTGGGGACAGGGGAACTACGAGCAGTACTTC; D gene: TRBD1; J gene: TRBJ2-7; clone size: -; V gene: TRBV4-1
CDR3 protein: CASSAWDRRAEAFF; CDR3 DNA: TGCGCCAGCAGCGCATGGGACAGGCGTGCTGAAGCTTTCTTT; D gene: TRBD1; J gene: TRBJ1-1; clone size: -; V gene: TRBV5-1
CDR3 protein: CASSLVGQKYEQYF; CDR3 DNA: TGCGCCAGCAGCTTGGTCGGACAAAAATACGAGCAGTACTTC; D gene: -; J gene: TRBJ2-7; clone size: -; V gene: TRBV5-1
CDR3 protein: CASSLGWPYEQYF; CDR3 DNA: TGCGCCAGCAGCTTGGGGTGGCCTTACGAGCAGTACTTC; D gene: -; J gene: TRBJ2-7; clone size: -; V gene: TRBV5-1
CDR3 protein: CASSLHVYGSYEQYF; CDR3 DNA: TGTGCCAGCAGCCTACACGTCTATGGCTCCTACGAGCAGTACTTC; D gene: -; J gene: TRBJ2-7; clone size: -; V gene: TRBV7-8
CDR3 protein: CAWSVRALEGYTF; CDR3 DNA: TGTGCCTGGAGTGTGAGAGCGCTGGAGGGCTACACCTTC; D gene: -; J gene: TRBJ1-2; clone size: -; V gene: TRBV30
CDR3 protein: CASKVGRGGTDTQYF; CDR3 DNA: TGTGCCAGCAAAGTCGGACGGGGTGGCACAGATACGCAGTATTTT; D gene: -; J gene: TRBJ2-3; clone size: -; V gene: TRBV6-6
CDR3 protein: CASSIGGGIHNEQFF; CDR3 DNA: TGTGCCAGTAGTATTGGTGGGGGCATCCACAATGAGCAGTTCTTC; D gene: -; J gene: TRBJ2-1; clone size: -; V gene: TRBV19
CDR3 protein: CASSQYLSGSGANVLTF; CDR3 DNA: TGCGCCAGCAGCCAATACCTATCGGGGTCTGGGGCCAACGTCCTGACTTTC; D gene: -; J gene: TRBJ2-6; clone size: -; V gene: TRBV4-1
CDR3 protein: CASSINRDQPQHF; CDR3 DNA: TGTGCCAGTAGTATCAACAGGGATCAGCCCCAGCATTTT; D gene: -; J gene: TRBJ1-5; clone size: few; V gene: TRBV19
CDR3 protein: CASSKRLTGGPGDEQFF; CDR3 DNA: TGTGCCAGTAGTAAGCGTTTGACAGGGGGCCCTGGGGATGAGCAGTTCTTC; D gene: TRBD1; J gene: TRBJ2-1; clone size: -; V gene: TRBV19
CDR3 protein: CASSADPGQGIRDGYTF; CDR3 DNA: TGCGCCAGCAGCGCAGACCCGGGACAGGGTATTCGTGACGGCTACACCTTC; D gene: TRBD1; J gene: TRBJ1-2; clone size: -; V gene: TRBV5-1
CDR3 protein: CASRRKQGYSNQPQHF; CDR3 DNA: TGTGCCAGCAGGAGAAAACAGGGGTATAGCAATCAGCCCCAGCATTTT; D gene: TRBD1; J gene: TRBJ1-5; clone size: -; V gene: TRBV28
CDR3 protein: CASRNRDGTEAFF; CDR3 DNA: TGTGCCAGCAGAAACAGGGATGGCACTGAAGCTTTCTTT; D gene: -; J gene: TRBJ1-1; clone size: -; V gene: TRBV28
CDR3 protein: CASSASNNYEQYF; CDR3 DNA: TGCGCCAGCTCAGCTAGCAACAACTACGAGCAGTACTTC; D gene: -; J gene: TRBJ2-7; clone size: once; V gene: TRBV10-2
CDR3 protein: CASSLTGVIANEQFF; CDR3 DNA: TGTGCCAGCAGCTTGACAGGGGTTATAGCAAATGAGCAGTTCTTC; D gene: TRBD1; J gene: TRBJ2-1; clone size: once; V gene: TRBV28
CDR3 protein: CASSYSPQGNTIYF; CDR3 DNA: TGTGCCAGCAGTTACTCCCCCCAGGGAAACACCATATATTTT; D gene: -; J gene: TRBJ1-3; clone size: -; V gene: TRBV6-5
CDR3 protein: CASSPTVGLAGANTGELFF; CDR3 DNA: TGTGCCAGCAGCCCGACCGTGGGGCTAGCGGGAGCGAACACCGGGGAGCTGTTTTTT; D gene: TRBD2; J gene: TRBJ2-2; clone size: -; V gene: TRBV9